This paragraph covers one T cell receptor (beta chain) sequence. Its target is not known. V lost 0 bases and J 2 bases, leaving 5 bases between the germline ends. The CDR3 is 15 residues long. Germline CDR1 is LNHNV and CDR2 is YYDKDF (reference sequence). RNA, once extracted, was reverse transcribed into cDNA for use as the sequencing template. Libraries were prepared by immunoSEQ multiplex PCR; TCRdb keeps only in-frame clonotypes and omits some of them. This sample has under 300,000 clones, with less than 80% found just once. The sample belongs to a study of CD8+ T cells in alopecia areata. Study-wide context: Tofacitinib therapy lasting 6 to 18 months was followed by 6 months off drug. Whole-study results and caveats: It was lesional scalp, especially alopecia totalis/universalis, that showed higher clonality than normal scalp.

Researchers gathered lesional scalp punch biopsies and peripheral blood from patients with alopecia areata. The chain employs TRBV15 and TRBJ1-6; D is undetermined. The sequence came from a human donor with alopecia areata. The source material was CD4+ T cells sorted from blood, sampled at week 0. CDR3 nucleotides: TGTGCCACCAGCAGAGAAAAAGCCTATAATTCACCCCTCCACTTT. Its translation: CATSREKAYNSPLHF. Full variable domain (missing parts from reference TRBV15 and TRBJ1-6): DAMVIQNPRYQVTQFGKPVTLSCSQTLNHNVMYWYQQKSSQAPKLLFHYYDKDFNNEADTPDNFQSRRPNTSFCFLDIRSPGLGDTAMYLCATSREKAYNSPLHFGNGTRLTVT.